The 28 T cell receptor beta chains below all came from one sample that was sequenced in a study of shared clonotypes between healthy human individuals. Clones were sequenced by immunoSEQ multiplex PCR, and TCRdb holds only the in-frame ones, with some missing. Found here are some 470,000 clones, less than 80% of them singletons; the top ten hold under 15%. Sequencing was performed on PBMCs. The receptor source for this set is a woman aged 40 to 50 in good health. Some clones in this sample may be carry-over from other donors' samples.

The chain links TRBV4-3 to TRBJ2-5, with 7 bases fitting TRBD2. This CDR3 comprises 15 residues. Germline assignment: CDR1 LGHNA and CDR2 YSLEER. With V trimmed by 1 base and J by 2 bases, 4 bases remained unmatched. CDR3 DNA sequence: TGCGCCAGCAGCCAAGGGGGGGGACTACAAGAGACCCAGTACTTC. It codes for CASSQGGGLQETQYF.

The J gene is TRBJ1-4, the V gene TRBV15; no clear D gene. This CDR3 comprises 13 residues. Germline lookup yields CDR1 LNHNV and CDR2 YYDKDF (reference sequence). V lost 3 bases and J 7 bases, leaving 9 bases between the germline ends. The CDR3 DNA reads TGTGCCACCAGCAGCGGGGATGGTGAAAAACTGTTTTTT. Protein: CATSSGDGEKLFF.

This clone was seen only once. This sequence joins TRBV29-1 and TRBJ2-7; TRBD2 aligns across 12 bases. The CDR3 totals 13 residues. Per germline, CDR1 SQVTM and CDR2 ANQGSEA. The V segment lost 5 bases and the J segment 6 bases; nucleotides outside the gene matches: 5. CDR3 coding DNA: TGCAGCGTTTCTAGCGGGGGGGCCTCCGAGCAGTACTTC. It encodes CSVSSGGASEQYF.

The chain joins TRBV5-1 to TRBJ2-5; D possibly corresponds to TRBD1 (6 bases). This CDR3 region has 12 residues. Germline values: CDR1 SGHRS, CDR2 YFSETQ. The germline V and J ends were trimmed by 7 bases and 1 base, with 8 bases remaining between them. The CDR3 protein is CASRTVQETQYF. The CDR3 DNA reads TGCGCCAGCCGGACAGTCCAAGAGACCCAGTACTTC.

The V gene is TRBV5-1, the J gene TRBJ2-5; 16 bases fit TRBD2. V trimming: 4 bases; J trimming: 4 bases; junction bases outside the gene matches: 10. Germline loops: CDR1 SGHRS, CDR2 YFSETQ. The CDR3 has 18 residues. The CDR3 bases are TGCGCCAGCAGCACGGGACTAGCGGGAGGGCTCGAAGGAGAGACCCAGTACTTC. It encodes CASSTGLAGGLEGETQYF.

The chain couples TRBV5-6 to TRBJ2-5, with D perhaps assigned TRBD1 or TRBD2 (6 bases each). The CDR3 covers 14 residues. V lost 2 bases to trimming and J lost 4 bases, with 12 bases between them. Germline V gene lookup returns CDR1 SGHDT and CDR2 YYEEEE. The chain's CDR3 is CASSFRTAGETQYF. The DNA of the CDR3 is TGTGCCAGCAGCTTTCGGACAGCGGGAGAGACCCAGTACTTC. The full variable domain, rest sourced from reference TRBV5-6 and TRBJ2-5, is DAGVTQSPTHLIKTRGQQVTLRCSPKSGHDTVSWYQQALGQGPQFIFQYYEEEERQRGNFPDRFSGHQFPNYSSELNVNALLLGDSALYLCASSFRTAGETQYFGPGTRLLVL.

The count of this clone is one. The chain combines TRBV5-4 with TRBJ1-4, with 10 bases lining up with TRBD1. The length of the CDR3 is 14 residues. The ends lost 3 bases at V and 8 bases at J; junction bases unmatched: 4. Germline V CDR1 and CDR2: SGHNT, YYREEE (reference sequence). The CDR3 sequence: CASSSGQGQEKLFF. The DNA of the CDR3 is TGTGCCAGCAGCTCGGGACAGGGGCAGGAAAAACTGTTTTTT. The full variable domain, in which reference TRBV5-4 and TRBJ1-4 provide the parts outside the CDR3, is ETGVTQSPTHLIKTRGQQVTLRCSSQSGHNTVSWYQQALGQGPQFIFQYYREEENGRGNFPPRFSGLQFPNYSSELNVNALELDDSALYLCASSSGQGQEKLFFGSGTQLSVL.

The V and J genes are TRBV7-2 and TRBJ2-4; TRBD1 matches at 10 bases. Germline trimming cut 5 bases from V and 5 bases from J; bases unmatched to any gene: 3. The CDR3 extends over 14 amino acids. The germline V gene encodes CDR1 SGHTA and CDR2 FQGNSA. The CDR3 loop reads CASSLGTGENIQYF. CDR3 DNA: TGTGCCAGCAGCCTGGGGACAGGGGAAAACATTCAGTACTTC.

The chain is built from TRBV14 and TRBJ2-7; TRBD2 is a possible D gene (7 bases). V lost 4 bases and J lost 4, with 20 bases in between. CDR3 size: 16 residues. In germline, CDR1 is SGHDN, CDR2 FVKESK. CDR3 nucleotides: TGTGCCAGCAGCCCCCCGGGGGCGGGAGCCCCATACGAGCAGTACTTC. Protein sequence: CASSPPGAGAPYEQYF.

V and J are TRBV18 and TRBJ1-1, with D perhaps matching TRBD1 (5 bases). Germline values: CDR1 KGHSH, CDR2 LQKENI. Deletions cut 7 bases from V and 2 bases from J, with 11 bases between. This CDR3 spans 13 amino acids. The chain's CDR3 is CASFPTANTEAFF. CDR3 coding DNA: TGTGCCAGCTTTCCGACAGCTAACACTGAAGCTTTCTTT.

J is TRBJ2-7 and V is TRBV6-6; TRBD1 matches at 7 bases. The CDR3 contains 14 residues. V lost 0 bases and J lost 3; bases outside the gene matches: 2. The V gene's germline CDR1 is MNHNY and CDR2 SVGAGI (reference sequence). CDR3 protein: CASSYSGTDYEQYF. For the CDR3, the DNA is TGTGCCAGCAGTTACTCCGGGACAGACTACGAGCAGTACTTC.

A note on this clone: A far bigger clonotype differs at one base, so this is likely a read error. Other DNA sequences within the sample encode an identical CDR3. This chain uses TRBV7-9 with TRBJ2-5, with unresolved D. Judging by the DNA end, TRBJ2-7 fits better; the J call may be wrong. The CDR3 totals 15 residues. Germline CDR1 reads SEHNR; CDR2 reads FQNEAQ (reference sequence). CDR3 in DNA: TGTGCCAGCAGCTTCCTCCGCTACTCACCCTACGAGCAGTACTTC. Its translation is CASSFLRYSPYEQYF.

CDR3 loop: CASSLLDRNTGELFF. The CDR3 DNA follows: TGTGCCAGTAGCCTTCTGGACAGGAACACCGGGGAGCTGTTTTTT. The J gene is TRBJ2-2, the V gene TRBV19; D may be TRBD1 (6 bases). The CDR3 consists of 15 residues. Trimming removed 6 bases at V and 1 base at J, with 12 bases between. CDR1 and CDR2 from the germline V gene are LNHDA and SQIVND (reference sequence).

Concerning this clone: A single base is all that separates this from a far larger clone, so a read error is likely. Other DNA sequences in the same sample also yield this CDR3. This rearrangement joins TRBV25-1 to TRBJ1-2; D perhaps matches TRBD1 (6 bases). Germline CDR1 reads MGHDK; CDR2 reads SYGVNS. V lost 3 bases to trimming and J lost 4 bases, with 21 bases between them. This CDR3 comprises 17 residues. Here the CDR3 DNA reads TGTGCCAGCAGTGAGGAGCCAGGGGCCGATTCTGGCTATGGCTACACCTTC. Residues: CASSEEPGADSGYGYTF.

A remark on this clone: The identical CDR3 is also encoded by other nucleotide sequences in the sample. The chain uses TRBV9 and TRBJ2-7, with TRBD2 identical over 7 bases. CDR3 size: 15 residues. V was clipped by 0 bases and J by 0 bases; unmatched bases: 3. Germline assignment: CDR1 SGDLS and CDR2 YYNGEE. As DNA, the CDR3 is TGTGCCAGCAGCGTAGGTTTAGCGGGCTCCTACGAGCAGTACTTC. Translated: CASSVGLAGSYEQYF.

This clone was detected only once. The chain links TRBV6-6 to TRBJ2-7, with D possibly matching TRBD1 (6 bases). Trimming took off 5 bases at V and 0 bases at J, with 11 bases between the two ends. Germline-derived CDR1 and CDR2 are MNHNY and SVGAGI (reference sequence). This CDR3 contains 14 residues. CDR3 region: CASSTGDISYEQYF. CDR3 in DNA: TGTGCCAGCAGTACCGGGGACATCTCCTACGAGCAGTACTTC.

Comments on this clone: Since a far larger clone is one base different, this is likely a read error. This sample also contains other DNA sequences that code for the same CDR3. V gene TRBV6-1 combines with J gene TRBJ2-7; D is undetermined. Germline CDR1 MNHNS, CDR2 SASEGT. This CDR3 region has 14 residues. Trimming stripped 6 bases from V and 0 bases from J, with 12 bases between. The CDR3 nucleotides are TGTGCCAGCAGCGTTGCCGAGAGCTCCTACGAGCAGTACTTC. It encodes CASSVAESSYEQYF.

The CDR3 bases are TGTGCCAGCAGCTTAAGAGGCAGGGATAATTCACCCCTCCACTTT. Residues: CASSLRGRDNSPLHF. The chain has TRBV7-2 and TRBJ1-6, with D maybe TRBD1 (5 bases). Trimming removed 2 bases at V and 5 bases at J, with 10 bases between. This CDR3 has 15 amino acids. Germline V gene data show CDR1 as SGHTA and CDR2 as FQGNSA.

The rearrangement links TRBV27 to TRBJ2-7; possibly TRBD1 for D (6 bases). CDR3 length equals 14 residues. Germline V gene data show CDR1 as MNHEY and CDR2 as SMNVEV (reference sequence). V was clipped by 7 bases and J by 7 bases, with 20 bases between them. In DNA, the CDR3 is TGTGCCAGCACCACTCACCCCTCCCAGGGGGAGCAGTACTTC. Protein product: CASTTHPSQGEQYF.

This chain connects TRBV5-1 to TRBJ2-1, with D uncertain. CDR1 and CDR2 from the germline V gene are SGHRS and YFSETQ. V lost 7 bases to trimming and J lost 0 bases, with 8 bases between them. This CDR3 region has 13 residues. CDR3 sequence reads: CASGLDSYNEQFF. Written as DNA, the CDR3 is TGCGCCAGCGGTCTGGACTCCTACAATGAGCAGTTCTTC.

CDR3 loop: CASSFEGTNTGELFF. The CDR3 DNA is TGTGCCAGCAGCTTTGAGGGAACGAACACCGGGGAGCTGTTTTTT. This chain joins TRBV7-3 and TRBJ2-2; possibly TRBD2 for D (5 bases). CDR1 is SGHTA and CDR2 is FQGTGA in the germline V gene. The CDR3 length is 15 residues. Trimming pared 3 bases from V and 0 bases from J, leaving 8 bases between. Drawing the rest from reference TRBV7-3 and TRBJ2-2, the complete variable domain is GAGVSQTPSNKVTEKGKYVELRCDPISGHTALYWYRQSLGQGPEFLIYFQGTGAADDSGLPNDRFFAVRPEGSVSTLKIQRTERGDSAVYLCASSFEGTNTGELFFGEGSRLTVL.

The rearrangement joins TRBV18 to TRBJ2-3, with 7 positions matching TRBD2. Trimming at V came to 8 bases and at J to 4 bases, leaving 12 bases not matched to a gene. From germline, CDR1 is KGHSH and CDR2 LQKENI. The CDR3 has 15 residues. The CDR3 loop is CASSFWGGSPDTQYF. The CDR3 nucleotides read TGTGCCAGCAGCTTTTGGGGGGGTTCTCCAGATACGCAGTATTTT.

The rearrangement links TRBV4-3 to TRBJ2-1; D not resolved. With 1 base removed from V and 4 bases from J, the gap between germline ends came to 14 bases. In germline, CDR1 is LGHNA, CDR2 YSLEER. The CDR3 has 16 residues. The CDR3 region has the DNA TGCGCCAGCAGCCAAGCGGCGGTCCCTGGGTACAATGAGCAGTTCTTC. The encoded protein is CASSQAAVPGYNEQFF.

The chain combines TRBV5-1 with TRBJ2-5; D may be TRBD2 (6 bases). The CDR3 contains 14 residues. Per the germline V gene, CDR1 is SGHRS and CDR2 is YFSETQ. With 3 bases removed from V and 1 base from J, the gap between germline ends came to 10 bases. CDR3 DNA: TGCGCCAGCAGCTCGACTAGTTTCCAAGAGACCCAGTACTTC. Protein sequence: CASSSTSFQETQYF. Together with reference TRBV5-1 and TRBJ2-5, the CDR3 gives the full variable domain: KAGVTQTPRYLIKTRGQQVTLSCSPISGHRSVSWYQQTPGQGLQFLFEYFSETQRNKGNFPGRFSGRQFSNSRSEMNVSTLELGDSALYLCASSSTSFQETQYFGPGTRLLVL.

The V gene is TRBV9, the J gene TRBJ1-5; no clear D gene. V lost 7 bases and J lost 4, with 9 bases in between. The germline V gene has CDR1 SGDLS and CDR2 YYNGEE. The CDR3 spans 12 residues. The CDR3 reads CASRLLNQPQHF. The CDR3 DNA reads TGTGCCAGCCGGCTGTTAAATCAGCCCCAGCATTTT.

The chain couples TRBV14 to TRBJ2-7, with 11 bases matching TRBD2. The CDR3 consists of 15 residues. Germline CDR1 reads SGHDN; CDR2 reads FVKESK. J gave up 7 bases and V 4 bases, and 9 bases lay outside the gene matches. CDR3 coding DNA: TGTGCCAGCAGCCCCTTGACTAGCGGGACAAGGGAGCAGTACTTC. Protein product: CASSPLTSGTREQYF.

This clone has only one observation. The CDR3 DNA is TGCAGCGTGGGGCGGGGGGCACCAGATACGCAGTATTTT. It is translated as CSVGRGAPDTQYF. This chain links TRBV29-1 with TRBJ2-3, with 8 bases aligning to TRBD2. Trimming removed 6 bases from V and 4 bases from J; junction bases left unmatched: 6. This CDR3 is built from 13 residues. Germline lookup yields CDR1 SQVTM and CDR2 ANQGSEA.

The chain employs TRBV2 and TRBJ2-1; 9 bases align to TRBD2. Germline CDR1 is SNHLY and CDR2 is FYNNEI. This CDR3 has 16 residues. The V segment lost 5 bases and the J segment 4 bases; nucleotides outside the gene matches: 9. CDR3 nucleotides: TGTGCCAGCAGTCCCCTTAGCGGGAGAGGGTACAATGAGCAGTTCTTC. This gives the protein CASSPLSGRGYNEQFF.